These T cell receptor beta chains were read from a single sample in a study of blood T cell repertoires in COVID-19. Clones were sequenced by immunoSEQ multiplex PCR, and TCRdb holds only the in-frame ones, with some missing. The sample records 200,000 to 250,000 clones, just under 90% being singletons. Sample: PBMCs or T cells enriched from blood (not recorded which). All receptors derive from a man over 45 who had been exposed to COVID-19. CDR3s include the opening cysteine and the closing phenylalanine or tryptophan. A D gene is named only where the DNA matches it firmly. Clone size is not always given. Where it is, it says once, few, many or a class for expanded clones.

j_gene,abundance,d_gene,v_gene,CDR3aa,CDR3nt
TRBJ1-2,few,-,TRBV6-4,CASSVQGTYGYTF,TGTGCCAGCAGTGTTCAGGGAACCTATGGCTACACCTTC
TRBJ1-3,few,-,TRBV9,CASSVFREPDLNTIYF,TGTGCCAGCAGCGTATTCCGGGAGCCGGATCTAAACACCATATATTTT
TRBJ2-5,once,-,TRBV7-6,CASSSQEGQYF,TGTGCCAGCAGCTCCCAAGAGGGCCAGTACTTC
TRBJ2-5,-,-,TRBV18,CASSPLRGKQETQYF,TGTGCCAGCTCACCACTGAGGGGGAAACAAGAGACCCAGTACTTC
TRBJ2-5,-,-,TRBV5-5,CASSTGVYQETQYF,TGTGCCAGCAGCACCGGGGTGTACCAAGAGACCCAGTACTTC
TRBJ1-1,-,-,TRBV7-3,CASSTAYGGRAFF,TGTGCCAGCAGCACCGCCTACGGGGGTAGAGCTTTCTTT
TRBJ2-1,-,TRBD2,TRBV4-1,CASSQRSGLAFWEQFF,TGCGCCAGCAGCCAAAGGTCGGGACTAGCGTTTTGGGAGCAGTTCTTC
TRBJ1-3,once,-,TRBV5-1,CASSLVSWGDGNTIYF,TGCGCCAGCAGCTTGGTCTCCTGGGGAGATGGAAACACCATATATTTT
TRBJ2-7,-,TRBD1,TRBV14,CASSQEKGQGSYEQYF,TGTGCCAGCAGCCAAGAGAAGGGACAGGGATCCTACGAGCAGTACTTC
TRBJ1-5,-,TRBD1,TRBV30,CAWSVRDSVNQPQHF,TGTGCCTGGAGTGTAAGGGACAGTGTAAATCAGCCCCAGCATTTT
TRBJ2-2,-,-,TRBV15,CASGRGGTGELFF,TGTGCCTCCGGTAGGGGGGGCACCGGGGAGCTGTTTTTT
TRBJ2-7,few,-,TRBV21-1,CASSIRQGGYEQYF,TGTGCCAGCAGCATAAGACAGGGGGGCTACGAGCAGTACTTC
TRBJ1-1,once,-,TRBV10-1,CASSRTERNTEAFF,TGCGCCAGCAGCCGGACAGAAAGGAACACTGAAGCTTTCTTT
TRBJ2-5,-,TRBD1,TRBV4-2,CASSQALQGAGETQYF,TGTGCCAGCAGCCAAGCGTTGCAGGGGGCAGGGGAGACCCAGTACTTC
TRBJ2-3,-,TRBD1,TRBV19,CASRTGDDTQYF,TGTGCCAGTAGAACAGGGGATGATACGCAGTATTTT
TRBJ2-2,-,TRBD1,TRBV6-5,CASRGQTITGELFF,TGTGCCAGCAGGGGACAGACTATTACCGGGGAGCTGTTTTTT
TRBJ1-2,-,TRBD1,TRBV28,CASSFQGTGVRYGYTF,TGTGCCAGCAGTTTCCAAGGGACAGGAGTTCGATATGGCTACACCTTC
TRBJ2-5,-,-,TRBV5-1,CASSLVTRDETQYF,TGCGCCAGCAGCTTGGTCACTAGAGACGAGACCCAGTACTTC
TRBJ2-1,-,TRBD2,TRBV29-1,CSVDPGPSGLYNEQFF,TGCAGCGTTGATCCGGGGCCTAGCGGCCTCTACAATGAGCAGTTCTTC
TRBJ2-7,-,TRBD2,TRBV7-2,CASSRRRGGSYEQYF,TGTGCCAGCAGCCGGCGGCGGGGGGGTTCCTACGAGCAGTACTTC
TRBJ1-2,-,-,TRBV2,CASSENGGSSGYTF,TGTGCCAGCAGTGAAAACGGGGGGAGCTCCGGCTACACCTTC
TRBJ2-5,-,TRBD2,TRBV10-3,CAMRSGGNQETQYF,TGTGCCATGCGTAGCGGGGGCAACCAAGAGACCCAGTACTTC
TRBJ2-3,-,-,TRBV10-3,CAISESAVPLYF,TGTGCCATCAGTGAGTCGGCAGTTCCGCTGTATTTT
TRBJ2-3,-,TRBD2,TRBV11-3,CASSSPAGGGDTQYF,TGTGCCAGCAGCTCCCCAGCGGGAGGGGGAGATACGCAGTATTTT
TRBJ1-2,-,TRBD1,TRBV10-2,CASMRTGTGNLHGYTF,TGCGCCAGCATGAGAACCGGGACAGGGAATTTACATGGCTACACCTTC
TRBJ1-2,-,TRBD1,TRBV28,CASIQGGTNYGYTF,TGTGCCAGCATCCAGGGGGGAACTAACTATGGCTACACCTTC
TRBJ1-1,-,TRBD1,TRBV5-1,CASSPTGMNTEAFF,TGCGCCAGCAGCCCGACAGGGATGAACACTGAAGCTTTCTTT
TRBJ1-5,-,TRBD1,TRBV29-1,CSVGQGASNQPQHF,TGCAGCGTGGGACAGGGGGCAAGCAATCAGCCCCAGCATTTT
TRBJ1-3,-,-,TRBV7-9,CASSLLWGNTIYF,TGTGCCAGCAGCTTGCTATGGGGAAACACCATATATTTT
TRBJ1-3,-,-,TRBV7-9,CASSSQGIGGNTIYF,TGTGCCAGCAGCTCACAGGGAATCGGCGGAAACACCATATATTTT
TRBJ2-3,-,-,TRBV19,CASSIVAGGTDTQYF,TGTGCCAGTAGTATAGTAGCAGGGGGCACAGATACGCAGTATTTT
TRBJ1-4,-,TRBD1,TRBV7-7,CASSLTGTGAEKLFF,TGTGCTAGCAGCTTGACCGGGACAGGGGCCGAAAAACTGTTTTTT
TRBJ1-6,-,-,TRBV19,CASSMFWTANNSPLHF,TGTGCCAGTAGTATGTTTTGGACAGCCAATAATTCACCCCTCCACTTT
TRBJ1-2,-,-,TRBV9,CASSPRQFVANYGYTF,TGTGCCAGCAGCCCCCGACAGTTTGTTGCGAACTATGGCTACACCTTC
TRBJ1-5,-,-,TRBV18,CASSPDSPSQPQHF,TGTGCCAGCTCACCAGACAGCCCAAGTCAGCCCCAGCATTTT
TRBJ1-4,-,-,TRBV6-5,CASSSRQAELFF,TGTGCCAGCAGTTCCCGACAGGCAGAACTGTTTTTT
TRBJ2-1,-,TRBD2,TRBV7-2,CASDTSGGYNEQFF,TGTGCCAGCGACACTAGCGGGGGTTACAATGAGCAGTTCTTC
TRBJ2-7,-,-,TRBV5-6,CASSWGEVRSYEQYF,TGTGCCAGCAGCTGGGGGGAGGTCCGCTCCTACGAGCAGTACTTC
TRBJ2-1,-,TRBD2,TRBV28,CASSLGRESYNEQFF,TGTGCCAGCAGTTTGGGGCGGGAGTCCTACAATGAGCAGTTCTTC
TRBJ1-2,once,-,TRBV18,CASSPAGGADYGYTF,TGTGCCAGCTCACCAGCAGGAGGCGCAGACTATGGCTACACCTTC
TRBJ1-2,few,TRBD1,TRBV11-3,CASSWTGTNYGYTF,TGTGCCAGCAGCTGGACAGGGACGAACTATGGCTACACCTTC
TRBJ1-1,-,-,TRBV5-1,CASSLEVRATEAFF,TGCGCCAGCAGCTTGGAGGTGAGGGCTACTGAAGCTTTCTTT
TRBJ1-2,-,TRBD1,TRBV28,CASSTRQGTNYGYTF,TGTGCCAGCAGTACCCGACAGGGGACGAACTATGGCTACACCTTC
TRBJ2-1,-,-,TRBV5-1,CASSSESSNEQFF,TGCGCCAGCAGCTCCGAGTCATCAAACGAGCAGTTCTTC
TRBJ2-2,once,TRBD1,TRBV3-1/TRBV3-2,CASSLMVGTVPGELFF,TGTGCCAGCAGCTTAATGGTGGGGACAGTTCCCGGGGAGCTGTTTTTT
TRBJ1-2,-,-,TRBV11-2,CASTLTPGHQPYGYTF,TGTGCCAGCACCTTAACTCCGGGACATCAACCTTATGGCTACACCTTC
TRBJ1-5,once,-,TRBV11-2,CASSLDRGSSQPQHF,TGTGCCAGCAGCTTAGATCGGGGGTCGAGTCAGCCCCAGCATTTT